This TCR beta chain was recovered during a study of blood T cells in healthy people across ages. Study results and caveats: Estimated diversity, derived from one million T cells, was regarded as an underestimate.

The CDR3 length is 18 residues. Unmatched junction bases numbered 9, after V lost 0 bases and J lost 3 bases. It was with a sample-barcoded 5' primer and a J-beta primer mix that a second PCR of roughly 7 to 12 cycles was run. The template-switch adaptor, which had 12 random nucleotides, put a tag on each cDNA molecule. TCRdb passed the 5' RACE reads through MiXCR, listing each CDR3 protein once. The sample holds about a million distinct CDR3 sequences; under 50% are singletons and the top ten take about an eighth. With respect to this clonotype: What it binds is unknown.

Specimen: blood. This TCR came from a man aged 30 to 45 in good health. This rearrangement joins TRBV12-3 or TRBV12-4 to TRBJ2-7; 12 bases are shared with TRBD1. The CDR3 region is CASSLAHGTGGSGYEQYF. In DNA, the CDR3 is TGTGCCAGCAGTTTAGCGCATGGGACAGGGGGCAGTGGCTACGAGCAGTACTTC.